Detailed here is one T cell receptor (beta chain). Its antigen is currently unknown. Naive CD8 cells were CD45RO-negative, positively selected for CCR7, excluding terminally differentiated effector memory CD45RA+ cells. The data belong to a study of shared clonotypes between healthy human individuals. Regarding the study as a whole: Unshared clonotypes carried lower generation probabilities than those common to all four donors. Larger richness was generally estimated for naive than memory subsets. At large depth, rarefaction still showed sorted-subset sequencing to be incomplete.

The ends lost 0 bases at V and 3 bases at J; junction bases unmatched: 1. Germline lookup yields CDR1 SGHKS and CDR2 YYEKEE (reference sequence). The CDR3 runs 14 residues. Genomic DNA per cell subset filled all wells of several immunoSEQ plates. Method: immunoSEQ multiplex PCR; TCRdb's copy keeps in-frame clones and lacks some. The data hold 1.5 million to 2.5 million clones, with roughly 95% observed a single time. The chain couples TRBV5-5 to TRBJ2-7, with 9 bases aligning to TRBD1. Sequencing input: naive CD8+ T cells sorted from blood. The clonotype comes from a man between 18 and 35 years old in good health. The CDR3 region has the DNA TGTGCCAGCAGCTTGGGGACAGGGGTCTACGAGCAGTACTTC. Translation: CASSLGTGVYEQYF.